The 15 T cell receptor beta chains below all came from one sample that was sequenced in a study of response to subunit inactivated influenza vaccine. From the RT-PCR reads, TCRdb called clonotypes with MiXCR, one entry per CDR3 protein. This table holds about 700,000 distinct CDR3 sequences, around 13% found once. The sequencing used PBMCs from blood, collected approximately 15 days before vaccination. These receptor sequences come from a man aged 50-59 years who received an inactivated influenza vaccine.

This clonotype was seen only a few times. This sequence joins TRBV28 and TRBJ2-5, with a possible D match to TRBD1 (5 bases). V was cut by 2 bases and J by 7 bases, with 11 bases left in between. The germline CDR1 and CDR2 sequences are MDHEN and SYDVKM. This CDR3 spans 13 amino acids. For the CDR3, the DNA is TGTGCCAGCAGTTTAGGTGTAAGGGGGACCCAGTACTTC. Amino acids: CASSLGVRGTQYF. Drawing the rest from reference TRBV28 and TRBJ2-5, the complete variable domain is DVKVTQSSRYLVKRTGEKVFLECVQDMDHENMFWYRQDPGLGLRLIYFSYDVKMKEKGDIPEGYSVSREKKERFSLILESASTNQTSMYLCASSLGVRGTQYFGPGTRLLVL.

The gene calls are TRBV5-1 and TRBJ2-7; 8 bases fit TRBD1. Trimming took 1 base from V and 5 from J; bases not matched to a gene: 8. Germline loops: CDR1 SGHRS, CDR2 YFSETQ. There are 15 residues in the CDR3. The CDR3 nucleotides are TGCGCCAGCAGCTTGCTACAGGGGGGCCCAAACGAGCAGTACTTC. It codes for CASSLLQGGPNEQYF.

This clonotype has just a few counts. The V call is TRBV10-3, the J call TRBJ2-2; TRBD2 matches 9 bases. The CDR3 totals 14 residues. Trimming took 4 bases from V and 5 from J; bases not matched to a gene: 2. Germline loops: CDR1 ENHRY, CDR2 SYGVKD. CDR3 residues: CAISGLAGTGELFF. CDR3 in DNA: TGTGCCATCAGTGGGCTAGCGGGAACCGGGGAGCTGTTTTTT.

DNA of the CDR3: TGCGCCAGCAGCTTAACAGAGTACACCGGGGAGCTGTTTTTT. It codes for CASSLTEYTGELFF. J is TRBJ2-2 and V is TRBV5-1; D gene unclear. V was shortened by 2 bases and J by 3 bases, with 8 bases between the two germline ends. Germline CDR1 and CDR2: SGHRS and YFSETQ. This CDR3 has 14 residues.

This chain uses TRBV7-2 with TRBJ2-2; 8 nucleotides line up with TRBD1. Trimming at V came to 5 bases and at J to 4 bases, leaving 3 bases not matched to a gene. From germline, CDR1 is SGHTA and CDR2 FQGNSA. The length of the CDR3 is 14 residues. The CDR3 region is CASSRQGPTGELFF. CDR3 DNA sequence: TGTGCCAGCAGCCGACAGGGGCCCACCGGGGAGCTGTTTTTT.

The J gene is TRBJ2-1, the V gene TRBV5-1, with 9 bases fitting TRBD1. This CDR3 comprises 16 residues. Looked up from germline, CDR1 is SGHRS and CDR2 is YFSETQ. With V trimmed by 3 bases and J by 1 base, 5 bases remained unmatched. The CDR3 sequence: CASSWGQGGSYNEQFF. The DNA of the CDR3 is TGCGCCAGCAGCTGGGGACAGGGTGGGTCCTACAATGAGCAGTTCTTC.

This clonotype appeared a single time. This chain connects TRBV27 to TRBJ1-6; D unclear. The germline V gene has CDR1 MNHEY and CDR2 SMNVEV (reference sequence). This CDR3 spans 13 amino acids. V shed 2 bases and J shed 10 bases, with 9 bases lying between them. The CDR3 DNA follows: TGTGCCAGCAGTTTAGGTCTGCGATCACCCCTCCACTTT. Translating gives CASSLGLRSPLHF.

Here the CDR3 reads CASSSGTGWIETQYF. The CDR3, as DNA: TGCGCCAGCAGCTCTGGGACAGGGTGGATAGAGACCCAGTACTTC. The chain recombines TRBV5-1 with TRBJ2-5; 9 nucleotides line up with TRBD1. With 3 bases clipped from V and 4 bases from J, the junction kept 7 bases outside the gene matches. Per the germline V gene, CDR1 is SGHRS and CDR2 is YFSETQ. The CDR3 length is 15 residues.

This clonotype showed up just a few times. The CDR3 here is CASSFGGSGELFF. For the CDR3, the DNA is TGTGCCAGCAGCTTTGGGGGATCAGGGGAGCTGTTTTTT. The V gene is TRBV11-2, the J gene TRBJ2-2; D tentatively reads TRBD1 or TRBD2 (5 bases each). The V gene lost 3 bases and the J gene lost 8 bases, with 10 bases spanning the gap. Germline loops: CDR1 SGHAT, CDR2 FQNNGV. This CDR3 spans 13 amino acids.

This clonotype occurred many times. The rearrangement links TRBV20-1 to TRBJ1-5, with 12 nucleotides matching TRBD1. This CDR3 region has 16 residues. Germline CDR1 DFQATT, CDR2 SNEGSKA (reference sequence). The V segment lost 5 bases and the J segment 2 bases; nucleotides outside the gene matches: 7. DNA of the CDR3: TGCAGTGCTGGATACGGGACAGGGGGCGGCAATCAGCCCCAGCATTTT. This sequence encodes CSAGYGTGGGNQPQHF.

Only a few counts were recorded for this clonotype. The chain uses TRBV2 and TRBJ2-3; 12 bases map to TRBD2. V gave up 5 bases and J gave up 5 bases; unmatched junction bases: 8. Germline V lookup: CDR1 SNHLY, CDR2 FYNNEI. The CDR3 runs 16 residues. CDR3 region: CASSSRLAGAGDTQYF. The CDR3, as DNA: TGTGCCAGCAGTTCCCGACTAGCGGGGGCGGGAGATACGCAGTATTTT.

The V call is TRBV30, the J call TRBJ2-1, with a weak D call TRBD2 (7 bases). V lost 2 bases and J 2 bases, leaving 10 bases between the germline ends. Germline lookup yields CDR1 GTSNPN and CDR2 SVGIG (reference sequence). The CDR3 contains 14 residues. CDR3 region: CAWSKGGAYNEQFF. CDR3 in DNA: TGTGCCTGGAGTAAAGGGGGGGCCTACAATGAGCAGTTCTTC.

The chain employs TRBV11-2 and TRBJ2-1, with TRBD2 matching over 9 bases. With V trimmed by 5 bases and J by 3 bases, 14 bases remained unmatched. Germline CDR1 SGHAT, CDR2 FQNNGV. CDR3 length equals 18 residues. DNA for the CDR3: TGTGCCAGCAGCAAATTCATCGGTAGCGGGGGTAACTACAATGAGCAGTTCTTC. This gives the protein CASSKFIGSGGNYNEQFF.

The chain uses TRBV6-1 and TRBJ1-2; 8 bases are shared with TRBD1. Germline V gives CDR1 MNHNS, CDR2 SASEGT. Losses at the gene ends were 6 bases for V and 4 bases for J; bases not matched to a gene: 10. The CDR3 loop spans 15 amino acids. CDR3: CASSGGQGAAYGYTF. CDR3 sequence (DNA): TGTGCCAGCAGCGGTGGACAGGGAGCGGCCTATGGCTACACCTTC.

This clonotype was counted a few times. V usage is TRBV7-9 and J usage is TRBJ1-5; 8 bases map to TRBD1. CDR3 length: 16 amino acids. V dropped 5 bases and J dropped 4; count of bases not matched to a gene: 10. Germline V gives CDR1 SEHNR, CDR2 FQNEAQ (reference sequence). The CDR3 protein is CASSLSGTGTNQPQHF. In nucleotides, the CDR3 is TGTGCCAGCAGCCTTAGCGGGACAGGAACGAATCAGCCCCAGCATTTT.